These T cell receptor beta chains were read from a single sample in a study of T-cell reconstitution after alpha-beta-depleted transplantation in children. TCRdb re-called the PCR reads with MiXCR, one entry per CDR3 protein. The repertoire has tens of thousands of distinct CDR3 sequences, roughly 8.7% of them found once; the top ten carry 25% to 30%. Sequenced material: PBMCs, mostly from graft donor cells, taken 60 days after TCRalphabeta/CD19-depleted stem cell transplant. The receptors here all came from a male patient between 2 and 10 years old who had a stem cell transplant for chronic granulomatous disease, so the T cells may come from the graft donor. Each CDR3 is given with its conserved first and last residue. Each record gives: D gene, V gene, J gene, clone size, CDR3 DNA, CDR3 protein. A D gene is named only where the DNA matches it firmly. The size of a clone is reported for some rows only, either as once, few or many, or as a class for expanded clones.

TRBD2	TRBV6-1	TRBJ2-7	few	TGTGCCAGCAGAAGGCTAGCGGGAGTTTCCGAGCAGTACTTC	CASRRLAGVSEQYF
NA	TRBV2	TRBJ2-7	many	TGTGCCAGCAGTGTATCTACATCAGCCTACGAGCAGTACTTC	CASSVSTSAYEQYF
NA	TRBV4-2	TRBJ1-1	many	TGTGCCAGCAGCCGAAGCCCTGACTGGAGGGAGGGCACTGAAGCTTTCTTT	CASSRSPDWREGTEAFF
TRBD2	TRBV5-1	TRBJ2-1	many	TGCGCCAGCAGCTTGGTAGCGGGAGGTAGCTACAATGAGCAGTTCTTC	CASSLVAGGSYNEQFF
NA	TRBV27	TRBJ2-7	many	TGTGCCAGCAGCCTCATTTCTGACCCCTACGAGCAGTACTTC	CASSLISDPYEQYF
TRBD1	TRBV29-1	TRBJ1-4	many	TGCAGCGTTGAGATCGGTCTGTGGGGACAGGGGGCAAAACTGTTTTTT	CSVEIGLWGQGAKLFF
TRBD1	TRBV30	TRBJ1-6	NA	TGTGCCTGGAGTGTAATGCCCGGACAGGGGGTTTCACCCCTCCACTTT	CAWSVMPGQGVSPLHF
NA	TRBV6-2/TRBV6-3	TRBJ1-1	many	TGTGCCAGCAGTGGGCAGGTCGTGAACACTGAAGCTTTCTTT	CASSGQVVNTEAFF
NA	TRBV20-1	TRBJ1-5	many	TGCAGTGCTAGAGTTTCGACAGAAAATCAGCCCCAGCATTTT	CSARVSTENQPQHF
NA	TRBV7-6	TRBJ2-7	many	TGTGCCAGCAGCTCACTGACTAGTGGAGAGCAGTACTTC	CASSSLTSGEQYF
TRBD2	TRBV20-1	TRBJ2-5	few	TGCAGTGCTAAACTACTAGCGGGAGGGGAGAGCGAGACCCAGTACTTC	CSAKLLAGGESETQYF
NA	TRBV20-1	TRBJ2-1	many	TGCAGTGCTCCCCCCGTTACCTCCTACAATGAGCAGTTCTTC	CSAPPVTSYNEQFF
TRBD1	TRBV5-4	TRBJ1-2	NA	TGTGCCAGCAGCTTGCTCCTAACGGGACAGGGAAGTAGCTACACCTTC	CASSLLLTGQGSSYTF
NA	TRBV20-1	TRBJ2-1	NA	TGCAGTGCTAGAGATGGTCTAGCAAACAATGAGCAGTTCTTC	CSARDGLANNEQFF
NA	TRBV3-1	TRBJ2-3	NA	TGTGCCAGCAGCCAAGATCCTGGACAAGTCACAGATACGCAGTATTTT	CASSQDPGQVTDTQYF
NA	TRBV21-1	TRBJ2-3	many	TGTGCCAGCAGCGATACGTTCAGGGGGACAGGCCCCACAGATACGCAGTATTTT	CASSDTFRGTGPTDTQYF
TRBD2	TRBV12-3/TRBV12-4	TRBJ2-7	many	TGTGCCAGCAGGATAGCGGGTACCTACTACGAGCAGTACTTC	CASRIAGTYYEQYF
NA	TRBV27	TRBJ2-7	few	TGTGCCAGCAGACCTCTAGGCCCTCCGCCCTACGAGCAGTACTTC	CASRPLGPPPYEQYF
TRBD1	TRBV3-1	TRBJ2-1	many	TGTGCCAGCAGCCGCTCAGGGACAGGGGGCGGGTTGAAGCAGTTCTTC	CASSRSGTGGGLKQFF
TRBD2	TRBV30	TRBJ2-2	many	TGTGCCTGGAGTGTACTAGGCGGGAGGGGTGCCGGGGAGCTGTTTTTT	CAWSVLGGRGAGELFF
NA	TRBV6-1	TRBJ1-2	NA	TGTGCCAGCAGTCCCGCCACCGGGACCCCTAGCTATGGCTACACCTTC	CASSPATGTPSYGYTF
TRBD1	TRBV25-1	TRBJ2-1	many	TGTGCCAGCAGCCATCCGGGACAGGGCAACAATGAGCAGTTCTTC	CASSHPGQGNNEQFF
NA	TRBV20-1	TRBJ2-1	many	TGCAGTGCTAGAGCGGTCGCCTACAATGAGCAGTTCTTC	CSARAVAYNEQFF
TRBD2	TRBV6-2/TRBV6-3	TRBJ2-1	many	TGTGCCAGCAGTCACCGGACTAGCGGGAGGGCCAAGTCTGCGGGATATCGTGAGCAGTTCTTC	CASSHRTSGRAKSAGYREQFF
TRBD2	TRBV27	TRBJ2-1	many	TGTGCCAGCAGTTTACCGGGACTAGGACACAATGAGCAGTTCTTC	CASSLPGLGHNEQFF
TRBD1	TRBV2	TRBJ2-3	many	TGTGCCAGCAGTCCGGGGACAGCTAGCACAGATACGCAGTATTTT	CASSPGTASTDTQYF
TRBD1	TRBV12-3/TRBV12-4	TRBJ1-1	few	TGTGCCAGCAGTTTACATAGGGCAGGGGGGACTGAAGCTTTCTTT	CASSLHRAGGTEAFF
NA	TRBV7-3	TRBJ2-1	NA	TGTGCCAGCAGCTTGAGTAGCTTTCTGGGTGAGAATGAGCAGTTCTTC	CASSLSSFLGENEQFF
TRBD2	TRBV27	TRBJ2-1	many	TGTGCCAGCACCGGCATAGCGGGAGTCTTCAATGAGCAGTTCTTC	CASTGIAGVFNEQFF